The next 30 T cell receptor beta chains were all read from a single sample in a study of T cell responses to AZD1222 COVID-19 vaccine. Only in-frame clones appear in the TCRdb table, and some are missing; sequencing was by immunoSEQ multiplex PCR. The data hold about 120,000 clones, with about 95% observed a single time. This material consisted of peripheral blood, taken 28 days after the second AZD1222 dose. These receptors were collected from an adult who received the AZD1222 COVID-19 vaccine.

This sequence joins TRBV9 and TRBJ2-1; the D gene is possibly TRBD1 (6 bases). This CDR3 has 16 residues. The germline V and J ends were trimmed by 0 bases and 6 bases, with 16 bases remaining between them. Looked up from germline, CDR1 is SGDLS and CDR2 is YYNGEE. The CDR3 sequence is CASSVDLGGLVNEQFF. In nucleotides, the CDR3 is TGTGCCAGCAGCGTAGATTTAGGGGGTTTGGTCAATGAGCAGTTCTTC.

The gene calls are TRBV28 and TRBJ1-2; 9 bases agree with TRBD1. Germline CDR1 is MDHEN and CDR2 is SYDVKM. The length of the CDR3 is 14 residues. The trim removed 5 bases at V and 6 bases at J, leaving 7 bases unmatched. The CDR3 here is CASSRRDRVDGYTF. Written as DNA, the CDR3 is TGTGCCAGCAGTCGCCGGGACAGGGTAGATGGCTACACCTTC.

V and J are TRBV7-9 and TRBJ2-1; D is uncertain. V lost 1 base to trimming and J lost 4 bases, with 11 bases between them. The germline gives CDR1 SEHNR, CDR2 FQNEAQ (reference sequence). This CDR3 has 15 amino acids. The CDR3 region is CASSLGGSPYNEQFF. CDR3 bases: TGTGCCAGCAGCTTAGGGGGTTCGCCTTACAATGAGCAGTTCTTC.

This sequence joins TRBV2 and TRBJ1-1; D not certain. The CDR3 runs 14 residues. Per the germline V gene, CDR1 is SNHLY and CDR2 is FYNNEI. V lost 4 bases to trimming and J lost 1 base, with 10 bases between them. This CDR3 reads CASSASGWNTEAFF. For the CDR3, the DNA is TGTGCCAGCAGTGCTTCGGGGTGGAACACTGAAGCTTTCTTT. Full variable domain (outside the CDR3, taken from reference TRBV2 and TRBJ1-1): EPEVTQTPSHQVTQMGQEVILRCVPISNHLYFYWYRQILGQKVEFLVSFYNNEISEKSEIFDDQFSVERPDGSNFTLKIRSTKLEDSAMYFCASSASGWNTEAFFGQGTRLTVV.

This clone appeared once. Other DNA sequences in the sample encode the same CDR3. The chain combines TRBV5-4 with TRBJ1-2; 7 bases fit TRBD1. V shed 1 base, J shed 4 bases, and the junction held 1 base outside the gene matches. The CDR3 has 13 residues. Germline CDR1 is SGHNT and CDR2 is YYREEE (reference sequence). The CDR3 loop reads CASSLPGGYGYTF. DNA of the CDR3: TGTGCCAGCAGCTTGCCAGGGGGCTATGGCTACACCTTC.

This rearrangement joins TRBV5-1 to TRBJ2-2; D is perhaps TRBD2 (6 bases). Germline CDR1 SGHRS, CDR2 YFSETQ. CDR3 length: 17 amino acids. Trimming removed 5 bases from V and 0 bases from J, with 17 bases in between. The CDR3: CASSFVEGTANTGELFF. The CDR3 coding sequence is TGCGCCAGCAGTTTCGTCGAGGGGACTGCGAACACCGGGGAGCTGTTTTTT. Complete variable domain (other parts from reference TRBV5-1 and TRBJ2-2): KAGVTQTPRYLIKTRGQQVTLSCSPISGHRSVSWYQQTPGQGLQFLFEYFSETQRNKGNFPGRFSGRQFSNSRSEMNVSTLELGDSALYLCASSFVEGTANTGELFFGEGSRLTVL.

The CDR3 DNA reads TGTGCCAGCAGCCAACCACTGGGCGGGGGGGATAACAATGAGCAGTTCTTC. Protein: CASSQPLGGGDNNEQFF. J is TRBJ2-1 and V is TRBV4-2, with 9 bases aligning to TRBD2. This CDR3 has 17 residues. CDR1 is LGHNA, CDR2 YNFKEQ, per germline. J lost 5 bases, V lost 2 bases, and 10 bases had no gene match.

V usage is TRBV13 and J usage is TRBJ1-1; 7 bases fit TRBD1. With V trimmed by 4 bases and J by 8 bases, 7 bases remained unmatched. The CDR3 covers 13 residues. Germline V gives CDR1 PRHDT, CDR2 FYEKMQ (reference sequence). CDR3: CASSSPTDREAFF. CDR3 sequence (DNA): TGTGCCAGCAGCTCCCCAACGGACAGGGAAGCTTTCTTT.

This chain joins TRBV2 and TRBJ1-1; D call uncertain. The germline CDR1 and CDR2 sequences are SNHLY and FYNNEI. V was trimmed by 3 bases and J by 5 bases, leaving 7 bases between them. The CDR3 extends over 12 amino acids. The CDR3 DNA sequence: TGTGCCAGCAGTGATTCTGGAACTGAAGCTTTCTTT. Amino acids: CASSDSGTEAFF.

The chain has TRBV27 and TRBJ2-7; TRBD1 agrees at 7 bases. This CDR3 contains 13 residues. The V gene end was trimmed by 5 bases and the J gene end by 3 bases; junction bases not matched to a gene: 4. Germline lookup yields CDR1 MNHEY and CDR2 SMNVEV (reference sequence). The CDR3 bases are TGTGCCAGCAGTACGAGACAGGGCTACGAGCAGTACTTC. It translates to CASSTRQGYEQYF.

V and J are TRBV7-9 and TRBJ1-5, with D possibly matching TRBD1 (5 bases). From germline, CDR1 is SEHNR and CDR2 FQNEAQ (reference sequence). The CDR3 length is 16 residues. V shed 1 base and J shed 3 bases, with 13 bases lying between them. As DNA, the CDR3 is TGTGCCAGCAGCTTAGGTAACCGGGACCTCAATCAGCCCCAGCATTTT. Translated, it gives CASSLGNRDLNQPQHF.

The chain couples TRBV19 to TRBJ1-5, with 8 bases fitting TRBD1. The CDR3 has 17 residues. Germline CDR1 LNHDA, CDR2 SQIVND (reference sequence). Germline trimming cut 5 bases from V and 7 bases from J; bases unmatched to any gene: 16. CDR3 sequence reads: CASSPVPPQGDEQPQHF. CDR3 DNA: TGTGCCAGTAGTCCCGTTCCCCCACAGGGGGACGAGCAGCCCCAGCATTTT.

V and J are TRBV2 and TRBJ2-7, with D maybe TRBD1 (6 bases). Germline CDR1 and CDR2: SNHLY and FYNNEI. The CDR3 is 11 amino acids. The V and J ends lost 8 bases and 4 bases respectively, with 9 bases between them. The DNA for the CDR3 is TGTGCCAGCGAGACAGGATACGAGCAGTACTTC. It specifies CASETGYEQYF.

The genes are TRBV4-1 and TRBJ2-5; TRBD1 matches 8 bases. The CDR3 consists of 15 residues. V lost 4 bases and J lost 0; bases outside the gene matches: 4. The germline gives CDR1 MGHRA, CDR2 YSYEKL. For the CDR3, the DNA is TGCGCCAGCAGCCGTTGGACAGGGTACCAAGAGACCCAGTACTTC. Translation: CASSRWTGYQETQYF.

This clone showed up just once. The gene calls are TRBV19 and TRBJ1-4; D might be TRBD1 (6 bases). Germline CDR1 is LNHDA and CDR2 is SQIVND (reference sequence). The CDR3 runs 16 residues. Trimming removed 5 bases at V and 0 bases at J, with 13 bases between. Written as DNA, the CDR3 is TGTGCCAGTAGTGAGGGGGGCCATGCAACTAATGAAAAACTGTTTTTT. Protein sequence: CASSEGGHATNEKLFF.

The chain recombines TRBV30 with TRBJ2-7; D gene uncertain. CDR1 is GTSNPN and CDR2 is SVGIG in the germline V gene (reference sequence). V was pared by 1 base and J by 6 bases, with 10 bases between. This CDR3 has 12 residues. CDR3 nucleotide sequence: TGTGCCTGGAGTGAAACCGCTCCCGAGCAGTACTTC. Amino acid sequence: CAWSETAPEQYF. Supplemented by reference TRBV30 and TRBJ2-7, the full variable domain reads SQTIHQWPATLVQPVGSPLSLECTVEGTSNPNLYWYRQAAGRGLQLLFYSVGIGQISSEVPQNLSASRPQDRQFILSSKKLLLSDSGFYLCAWSETAPEQYFGPGTRLTVT.

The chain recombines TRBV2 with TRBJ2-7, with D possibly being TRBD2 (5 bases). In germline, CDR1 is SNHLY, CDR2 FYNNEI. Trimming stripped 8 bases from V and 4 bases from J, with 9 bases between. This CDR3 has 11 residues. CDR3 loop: CASLRDYEQYF. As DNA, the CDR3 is TGTGCCAGCCTCCGGGATTACGAGCAGTACTTC.

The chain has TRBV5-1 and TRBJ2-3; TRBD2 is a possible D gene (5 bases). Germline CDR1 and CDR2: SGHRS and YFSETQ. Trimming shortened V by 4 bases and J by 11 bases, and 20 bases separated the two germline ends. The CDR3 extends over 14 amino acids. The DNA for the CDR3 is TGCGCCAGCAGCAGCATCGACCTGATACGGGGGCAGTATTTT. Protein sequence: CASSSIDLIRGQYF.

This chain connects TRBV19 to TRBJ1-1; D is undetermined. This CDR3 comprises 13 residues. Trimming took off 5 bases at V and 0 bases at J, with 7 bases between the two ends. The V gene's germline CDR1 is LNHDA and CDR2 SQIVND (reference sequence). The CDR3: CASSPTMNTEAFF. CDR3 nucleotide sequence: TGTGCCAGTAGTCCCACGATGAACACTGAAGCTTTCTTT.

The chain's CDR3 is CASSPQTGHSAYEQYF. The CDR3 nucleotides read TGTGCCAGCTCACCTCAGACGGGACACAGTGCCTACGAGCAGTACTTC. J is TRBJ2-7 and V is TRBV18, with D perhaps matching TRBD1 (6 bases). The CDR3 is 16 residues long. Germline V CDR1 and CDR2: KGHSH, LQKENI. Deletions cut 3 bases from V and 2 bases from J, with 17 bases between.

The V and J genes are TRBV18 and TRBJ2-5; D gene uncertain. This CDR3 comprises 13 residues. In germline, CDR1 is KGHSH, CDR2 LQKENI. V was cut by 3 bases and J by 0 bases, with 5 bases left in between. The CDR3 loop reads CASSPVYQETQYF. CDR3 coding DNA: TGTGCCAGCTCACCTGTGTACCAAGAGACCCAGTACTTC.

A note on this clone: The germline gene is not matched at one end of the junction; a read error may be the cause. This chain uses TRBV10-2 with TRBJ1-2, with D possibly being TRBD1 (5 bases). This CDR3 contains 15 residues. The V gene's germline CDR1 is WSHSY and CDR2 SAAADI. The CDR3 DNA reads TGCGCGAGCACCTGGAACGACAGAGCTAACTATGGCTACACCTTC. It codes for CASTWNDRANYGYTF.

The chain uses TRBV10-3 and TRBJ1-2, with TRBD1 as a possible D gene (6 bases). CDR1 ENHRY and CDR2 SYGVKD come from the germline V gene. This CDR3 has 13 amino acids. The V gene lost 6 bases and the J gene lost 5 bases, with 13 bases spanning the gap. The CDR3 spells CAIRNEGVYGYTF. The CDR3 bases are TGTGCCATCAGGAATGAGGGGGTTTATGGCTACACCTTC.

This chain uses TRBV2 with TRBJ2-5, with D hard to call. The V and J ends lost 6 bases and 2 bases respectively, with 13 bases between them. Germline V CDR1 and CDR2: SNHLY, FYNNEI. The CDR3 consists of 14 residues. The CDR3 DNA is TGTGCCAGCAGGGAGCCCCCAGGACAAGAGACCCAGTACTTC. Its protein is CASREPPGQETQYF.

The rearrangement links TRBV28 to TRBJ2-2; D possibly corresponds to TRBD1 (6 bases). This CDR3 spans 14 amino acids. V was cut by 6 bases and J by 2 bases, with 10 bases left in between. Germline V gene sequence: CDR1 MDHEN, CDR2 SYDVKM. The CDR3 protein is CASSTDSNTGELFF. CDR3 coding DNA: TGTGCCAGCAGCACGGACAGCAACACCGGGGAGCTGTTTTTT. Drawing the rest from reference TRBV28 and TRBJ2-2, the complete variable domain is DVKVTQSSRYLVKRTGEKVFLECVQDMDHENMFWYRQDPGLGLRLIYFSYDVKMKEKGDIPEGYSVSREKKERFSLILESASTNQTSMYLCASSTDSNTGELFFGEGSRLTVL.

The DNA for the CDR3 is TGTGCCAGCAGCCAAGGACTAGCGGGAGCCTACGAGCAGTACTTC. Translation gives CASSQGLAGAYEQYF. V and J are TRBV4-2 and TRBJ2-7; 12 bases are a match to TRBD2. V dropped 1 base and J dropped 2; count of bases not matched to a gene: 0. CDR1 is LGHNA, CDR2 YNFKEQ, per germline. The CDR3 consists of 15 residues.

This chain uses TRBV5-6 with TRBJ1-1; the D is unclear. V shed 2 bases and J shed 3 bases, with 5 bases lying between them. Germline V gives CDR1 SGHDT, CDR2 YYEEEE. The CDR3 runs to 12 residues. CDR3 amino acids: CASSLSYTEAFF. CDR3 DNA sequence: TGTGCCAGCAGCTTATCGTACACTGAAGCTTTCTTT.

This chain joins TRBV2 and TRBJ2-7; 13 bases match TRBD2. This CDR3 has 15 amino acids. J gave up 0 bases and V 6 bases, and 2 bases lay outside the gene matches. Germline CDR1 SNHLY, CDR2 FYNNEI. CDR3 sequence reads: CASRGLAGPSYEQYF. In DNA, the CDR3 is TGTGCCAGCAGGGGACTAGCGGGACCCTCCTACGAGCAGTACTTC.

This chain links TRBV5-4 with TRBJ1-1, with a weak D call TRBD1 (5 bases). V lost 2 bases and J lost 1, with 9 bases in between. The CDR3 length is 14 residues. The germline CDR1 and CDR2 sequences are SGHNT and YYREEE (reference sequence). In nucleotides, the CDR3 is TGTGCCAGCAGCTTAGGGACCCAGAACACTGAAGCTTTCTTT. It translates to CASSLGTQNTEAFF.

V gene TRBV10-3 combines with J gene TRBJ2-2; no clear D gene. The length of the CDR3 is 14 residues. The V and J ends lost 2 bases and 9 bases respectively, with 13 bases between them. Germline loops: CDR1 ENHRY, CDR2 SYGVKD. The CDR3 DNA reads TGTGCCATCAGTGAGCTAGGGTGGGCGCGGGAGCTGTTTTTT. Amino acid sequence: CAISELGWARELFF.